A selection of T cell receptor beta chains follows, all from one sample in a study of identical twins. TCRdb used MiXCR to reprocess the 5' RACE reads, holding one entry per CDR3 protein. The sample has 1.5 million or so distinct CDR3 sequences; roughly 35% are singletons. The specimen sequenced was cord blood. These receptors were obtained from a newborn girl in good health. CDR3s include the opening cysteine and the closing phenylalanine or tryptophan. The order of the fields is D gene, clone size, V gene, J gene, CDR3 DNA, CDR3 protein. The D gene is left open where the match is weak. Rows may omit the clone size; those that give it use once, few, many or a size class.

d_call: .; clone_size: .; v_call: TRBV13; j_call: TRBJ2-3; cdr3_nt: TGTGCCAGCAGCTTGAAGTCTGGCACAGATACGCAGTATTTT; cdr3_aa: CASSLKSGTDTQYF
d_call: TRBD2; clone_size: few; v_call: TRBV12-3/TRBV12-4; j_call: TRBJ2-1; cdr3_nt: TGTGCCAGCAGTTTGGCGGGAGGGCCTAGATCCAATGAGCAGTTCTTC; cdr3_aa: CASSLAGGPRSNEQFF
d_call: .; clone_size: .; v_call: TRBV24-1; j_call: TRBJ2-5; cdr3_nt: TGTGCCACCAGTGATTTTCGTACCGAGACCCAGTACTTC; cdr3_aa: CATSDFRTETQYF
d_call: .; clone_size: many; v_call: TRBV10-3; j_call: TRBJ1-5; cdr3_nt: TGTGCCATCAGGGACAGATATAGCAATCAGCCCCAGCATTTT; cdr3_aa: CAIRDRYSNQPQHF
d_call: .; clone_size: .; v_call: TRBV3-1; j_call: TRBJ2-5; cdr3_nt: TGTGCCAGCAGCTTACTAGCTCAAGGGACCCAGTACTTC; cdr3_aa: CASSLLAQGTQYF
d_call: TRBD1; clone_size: .; v_call: TRBV6-5; j_call: TRBJ1-2; cdr3_nt: TGTGCCAGCAGTTACTCGGGGACAGCCTCATGGGGTGGCTACACCTTC; cdr3_aa: CASSYSGTASWGGYTF
d_call: .; clone_size: .; v_call: TRBV10-3; j_call: TRBJ1-1; cdr3_nt: TGTGCCATCAGTGGCATAGGGTTGCCGCACGCTGAAGCTTTCTTT; cdr3_aa: CAISGIGLPHAEAFF
d_call: TRBD2; clone_size: few; v_call: TRBV20-1; j_call: TRBJ2-1; cdr3_nt: TGCAGTGCTAGACTGGTTAGCGGGGGGTACAATGAGCAGTTCTTC; cdr3_aa: CSARLVSGGYNEQFF
d_call: TRBD1; clone_size: few; v_call: TRBV6-6; j_call: TRBJ2-7; cdr3_nt: TGTGCCAGCAGGTTAGGGACAGGCATATACGAGCAGTACTTC; cdr3_aa: CASRLGTGIYEQYF
d_call: .; clone_size: .; v_call: TRBV7-6; j_call: TRBJ2-3; cdr3_nt: TGTGCCAGCAGCTCTTTAGCGGAGTCTAGCACAGATACGCAGTATTTT; cdr3_aa: CASSSLAESSTDTQYF
d_call: .; clone_size: .; v_call: TRBV20-1; j_call: TRBJ2-5; cdr3_nt: TGCAGTGCTAGAGTCGTTGTGCAAGAGACCCAGTACTTC; cdr3_aa: CSARVVVQETQYF
d_call: TRBD1; clone_size: few; v_call: TRBV29-1; j_call: TRBJ2-7; cdr3_nt: TGCAGCGTTTCCCCAGGGGGATACGAGCAGTACTTC; cdr3_aa: CSVSPGGYEQYF
d_call: TRBD2; clone_size: .; v_call: TRBV7-2; j_call: TRBJ2-5; cdr3_nt: TGTGCCAGCAGCCGACTAGCGGGAGGGGTACTGCAGTACTTC; cdr3_aa: CASSRLAGGVLQYF
d_call: .; clone_size: .; v_call: TRBV5-1; j_call: TRBJ2-2; cdr3_nt: TGCGCCAGCAGCTTGGAGACTAGTGCTAACACCGGGGAGCTGTTTTTT; cdr3_aa: CASSLETSANTGELFF
d_call: .; clone_size: .; v_call: TRBV5-6; j_call: TRBJ2-4; cdr3_nt: TGTGCCAGCAGCCGGGGGCGCAACAAAAACATTCAGTACTTC; cdr3_aa: CASSRGRNKNIQYF
d_call: .; clone_size: many; v_call: TRBV6-5; j_call: TRBJ1-2; cdr3_nt: TGTGCCAGCAGTTACTCGGGGCGACTCTATGGCTACACCTTC; cdr3_aa: CASSYSGRLYGYTF
d_call: TRBD1; clone_size: .; v_call: TRBV2; j_call: TRBJ2-7; cdr3_nt: TGTGCCAGCAGTGAAGCGGACAGGGTAAGCTCCCACGAGCAGTACTTC; cdr3_aa: CASSEADRVSSHEQYF
d_call: TRBD1; clone_size: many; v_call: TRBV12-3/TRBV12-4; j_call: TRBJ2-3; cdr3_nt: TGTGCCAGCACCCCAGGACAGGGGCATAGAGATACGCAGTATTTT; cdr3_aa: CASTPGQGHRDTQYF
d_call: TRBD1; clone_size: .; v_call: TRBV7-2; j_call: TRBJ1-1; cdr3_nt: TGTGCCAGCAGCCTAGACAGGGTCCCGAACACTGAAGCTTTCTTT; cdr3_aa: CASSLDRVPNTEAFF
d_call: TRBD2; clone_size: .; v_call: TRBV28; j_call: TRBJ2-7; cdr3_nt: TGTGCCAGCAGTTCCAGGTTGATAGCGGGAGGTTCCCCCTACGAGCAGTACTTC; cdr3_aa: CASSSRLIAGGSPYEQYF
d_call: .; clone_size: .; v_call: TRBV15; j_call: TRBJ2-7; cdr3_nt: TGTGCCACCAGCACAGGATGGCCCCCTCTCGAGCAGTACTTC; cdr3_aa: CATSTGWPPLEQYF
d_call: .; clone_size: few; v_call: TRBV2; j_call: TRBJ2-1; cdr3_nt: TGTGCCAGCAGTGAAGAGGACGGGGGCCACTCCTACAATGAGCAGTTCTTC; cdr3_aa: CASSEEDGGHSYNEQFF
d_call: TRBD1; clone_size: few; v_call: TRBV7-2; j_call: TRBJ1-1; cdr3_nt: TGTGCCAGCAGCTTAGAGGTTGACAGGGGGACTCTGAACACTGAAGCTTTCTTT; cdr3_aa: CASSLEVDRGTLNTEAFF